This T cell receptor beta chain originates from a study of blood T cell repertoires in COVID-19. The CDR3 contains 14 residues. V was pared by 6 bases and J by 0 bases, with 12 bases between. Germline lookup yields CDR1 SQVTM and CDR2 ANQGSEA. Sequenced by immunoSEQ multiplex PCR; TCRdb stores in-frame clones only, minus some. Among 95,000 to 110,000 clones listed, over 60% were seen once. The rearrangement links TRBV29-1 to TRBJ2-4, with D perhaps TRBD2 (6 bases). Input material: peripheral blood. This TCR was recovered from a man between 65 and 80 years old with acute or convalescent COVID-19. CDR3 amino acids: CSVREVLAKNIQYF. CDR3 nucleotides: TGCAGCGTGCGGGAAGTGTTAGCCAAAAACATTCAGTACTTC.